Listed below are T cell receptor beta chains from one sample, sequenced in a study of cytomegalovirus exposure and HLA in healthy donors. Only in-frame clones appear in the TCRdb table, and some are missing; sequencing was by immunoSEQ multiplex PCR. The profile covers 180,000 or so clones, with roughly 77% appearing a single time and roughly 2% taken by the ten largest. Input material: PBMCs. The receptors derive from a woman in her 30s in good health and CMV-seronegative. Both conserved end residues are part of each CDR3. Each record gives: clone size, J gene, V gene, CDR3 protein. Clone size appears in some rows only: once, few, many, or a class for an expanded clone.

few TRBJ2-3 TRBV4-1 CASSQELSGGAWDTQYF
- TRBJ1-1 TRBV2 CASSKQVEAFF
- TRBJ2-7 TRBV27 CASSSAGTGGHEQYF
- TRBJ1-2 TRBV5-6 CASSLASGERSYGYTF
- TRBJ2-5 TRBV5-6 CASSFAGTGLMETQYF
few TRBJ1-2 TRBV5-1 CASSPRTGYGYTF
- TRBJ1-6 TRBV11-2 CASSRESSPLHF
- TRBJ2-1 TRBV9 CASSVGGGSEQFF
- TRBJ1-2 TRBV7-9 CASSLEGRQGHGYTF
- TRBJ2-3 TRBV7-2 CASTIRLAGTTDTQYF
- TRBJ2-2 TRBV9 CASSQRTNTGELFF
once TRBJ2-6 TRBV9 CASRRGGDIGANVLTF
- TRBJ2-3 TRBV15 CATSKGLSNPDTQYF
once TRBJ1-5 TRBV19 CASSIGGGPQHF
- TRBJ2-3 TRBV4-1 CASSPSRGFAGQVEDTQYF
once TRBJ1-1 TRBV27 CASNKLISGTGVSEAFF
- TRBJ1-3 TRBV5-1 CASSLTGLSGNTIYF
- TRBJ1-2 TRBV27 CASSLSSGVNYGYTF
- TRBJ2-5 TRBV13 CASSHIAGGETQYF
few TRBJ2-5 TRBV6-1 CASSEVIAGGSETQYF
- TRBJ1-2 TRBV5-1 CASSLAIPPGGQDGYTF
- TRBJ1-5 TRBV19 CASSMGRGANQPQHF
- TRBJ2-1 TRBV4-1 CASSQPSRTSPVRSEQFF
- TRBJ2-5 TRBV6-1 CASSRTRYQETQYF
- TRBJ2-3 TRBV6-7 CASSYLNRDRGTDTQYF
- TRBJ2-3 TRBV5-1 CASSLQGSQDTQYF
- TRBJ2-2 TRBV30 CAWSVLGHWGGELFF
once TRBJ1-4 TRBV7-2 CASSLNFWGGMMFF
- TRBJ2-7 TRBV7-2 CASSYSPRYEQYF
once TRBJ2-3 TRBV7-9 CASSSVGPTDTQYF
- TRBJ1-3 TRBV21-1 CASSNRDRGRSGNTIYF
- TRBJ1-5 TRBV6-5 CASSEGFGNQPQHF
- TRBJ2-7 TRBV6-5 CATLGTGSEYF
- TRBJ2-7 TRBV6-6 CASSPDIYEQYF
- TRBJ1-5 TRBV4-1 CASSQVSESNQPQHF
few TRBJ2-3 TRBV19 CASSQWGGRTDTQYF
- TRBJ2-1 TRBV12-5 CASGSLAGGTYEQFF
once TRBJ2-1 TRBV15 CATSGGPQYNEQFF
- TRBJ1-1 TRBV9 CASSVGPNTEAFF
- TRBJ1-4 TRBV13 CASSSTGVDNEKLFF
- TRBJ1-1 TRBV29-1 CSVEAWRRDLNTEAFF